What follows is one T cell receptor beta chain and its context. Its antigen is unidentified. These data come from a study of cytomegalovirus exposure and HLA in healthy donors. The PCR ran on 60 Vbeta and 13 Jbeta primers. The table came from immunoSEQ multiplex PCR; TCRdb's copy has only in-frame clones and leaves some out. The sample lists 90,000 to 100,000 clones, 50% to 80% seen once, with 3.9% in the top ten. General study points: Using a false discovery rate of 0.05, a later analysis showed that around 16,000 TCR beta sequences were associated with HLA alleles. Later on, an analysis found that several of the most significant clusters appeared to be linked to common viral pathogens, which included parvovirus B19. The authors confirmed in vitro that a few CMV-associated chains were specific for CMV antigens.

The donors, nominally healthy at sampling, likely had unrecorded immune exposures. The source of this sequence is a man aged 30-40 years in good health and CMV-seronegative. Sequencing was performed on PBMCs.

The CDR3 DNA follows: TGTGCCAGCAGCCTCTCCCGGGGAACCTACGAGCAGTACTTC. Its protein product is CASSLSRGTYEQYF. This chain connects TRBV11-2 to TRBJ2-7; D may be TRBD2 (5 bases). Trimming took 5 bases from V and 2 from J, leaving 13 bases between them. Germline assignment: CDR1 SGHAT and CDR2 FQNNGV. The CDR3 is made up of 14 amino acids. The entire variable domain, with the rest obtained from reference TRBV11-2 and TRBJ2-7, is as follows: EAGVAQSPRYKIIEKRQSVAFWCNPISGHATLYWYQQILGQGPKLLIQFQNNGVVDDSQLPKDRFSAERLKGVDSTLKIQPAKLEDSAVYLCASSLSRGTYEQYFGPGTRLTVT.